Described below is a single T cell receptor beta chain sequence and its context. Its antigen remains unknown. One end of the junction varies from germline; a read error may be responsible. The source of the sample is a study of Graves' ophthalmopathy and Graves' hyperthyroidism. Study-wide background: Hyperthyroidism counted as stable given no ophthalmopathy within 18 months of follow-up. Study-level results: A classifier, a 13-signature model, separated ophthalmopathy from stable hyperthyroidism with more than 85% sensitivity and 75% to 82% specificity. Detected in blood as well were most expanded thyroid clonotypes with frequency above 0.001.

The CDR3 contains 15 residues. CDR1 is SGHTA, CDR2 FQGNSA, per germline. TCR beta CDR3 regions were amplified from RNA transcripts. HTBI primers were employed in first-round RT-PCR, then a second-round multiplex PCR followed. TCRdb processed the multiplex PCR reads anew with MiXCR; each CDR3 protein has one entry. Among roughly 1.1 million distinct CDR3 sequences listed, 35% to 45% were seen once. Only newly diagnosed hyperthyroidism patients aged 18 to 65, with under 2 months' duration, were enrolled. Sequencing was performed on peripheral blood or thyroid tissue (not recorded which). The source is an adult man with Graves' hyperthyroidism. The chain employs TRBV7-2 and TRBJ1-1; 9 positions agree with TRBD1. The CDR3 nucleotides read TGTGCCAGCAGCTTAGACAGGGGGCTGAAGACTGAAGCTTTCTTT. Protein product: CASSLDRGLKTEAFF.